One TCR beta chain is described in this entry. The treatment was: randomized to nivolumab then ipilimumab (arm A) or the reverse (arm B). From thawed PBMCs, live CD3+CD8+ cells negative for CD19 and CD56 were sorted. This sample was included in a study of sequential checkpoint blockade in melanoma. Study summary: Patients were randomized 1:1 to nivolumab-then-ipilimumab or ipilimumab-then-nivolumab first-line.

Libraries were prepared by immunoSEQ multiplex PCR; TCRdb keeps only in-frame clonotypes and omits some of them. The sample has some 6,900 clones, 50% to 75% seen once. CDR3 length: 16 residues. CDR1 is MGHRA and CDR2 is YSYEKL in the germline V gene. The junction had 4 bases not matched to a gene; V was cut back by 1 base and J by 4 bases. This chain joins TRBV4-1 and TRBJ2-7; 13 positions match TRBD2. The sequencing here drew on CD8+ T cells sorted from blood (inferred from file names), taken from a patient given nivolumab and ipilimumab in sequence. The TCR originated in a human donor with melanoma. CDR3 loop: CASSQGTSGSVYEQYF. The DNA for the CDR3 is TGCGCCAGCAGCCAAGGGACTAGCGGGAGCGTGTACGAGCAGTACTTC.